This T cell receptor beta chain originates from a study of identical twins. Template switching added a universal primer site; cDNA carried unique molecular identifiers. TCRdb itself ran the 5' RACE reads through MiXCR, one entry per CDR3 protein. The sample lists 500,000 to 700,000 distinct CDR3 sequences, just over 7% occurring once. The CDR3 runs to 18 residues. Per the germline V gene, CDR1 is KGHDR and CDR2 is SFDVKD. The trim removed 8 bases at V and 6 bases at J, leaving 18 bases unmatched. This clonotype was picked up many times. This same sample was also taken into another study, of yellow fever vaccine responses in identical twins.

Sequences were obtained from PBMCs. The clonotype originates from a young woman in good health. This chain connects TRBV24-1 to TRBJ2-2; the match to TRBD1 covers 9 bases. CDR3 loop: CATMPRVMLGTGPGELFF. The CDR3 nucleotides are TGTGCCACCATGCCTAGGGTCATGCTCGGGACAGGGCCCGGGGAGCTGTTTTTT.